The 8 T cell receptor beta chains presented below share a single source sample, sequenced in a study of cytomegalovirus exposure and HLA in healthy donors. This PCR relied on a set of 60 Vbeta primers and 13 Jbeta primers. Assay used: immunoSEQ multiplex PCR; TCRdb lists only in-frame clones, some missing. The sample lists under 45,000 clones, roughly 60% occurring once. Sequenced: PBMCs. The receptor set was obtained from a human donor in good health.

This sequence joins TRBV9 and TRBJ2-7; 7 nucleotides align to TRBD1. CDR3 length: 15 amino acids. V was pared by 3 bases and J by 4 bases, with 10 bases of the junction left unmatched. Germline V gene sequence: CDR1 SGDLS, CDR2 YYNGEE. CDR3 in DNA: TGTGCCAGCAGCGGAGGGACAGATTCTCTTTACGAGCAGTACTTC. This translates into CASSGGTDSLYEQYF.

This rearrangement joins TRBV2 to TRBJ1-5, with D perhaps TRBD1 (6 bases). Germline loops: CDR1 SNHLY, CDR2 FYNNEI. Trimming stripped 8 bases from V and 6 bases from J, with 20 bases between. The CDR3 contains 15 residues. This chain's CDR3 is CASAKGRGDSQPQHF. The CDR3 nucleotides are TGTGCCAGCGCGAAGGGCAGGGGAGATAGTCAGCCCCAGCATTTT.

The J gene is TRBJ2-3, the V gene TRBV4-1, with 8 bases aligning to TRBD2. Germline CDR1 and CDR2: MGHRA and YSYEKL. The CDR3 runs to 15 residues. The ends lost 0 bases at V and 6 bases at J; junction bases unmatched: 5. DNA for the CDR3: TGCGCCAGCAGCCAAGATCGGGGGGGGCGGGATACGCAGTATTTT. It specifies CASSQDRGGRDTQYF.

A few counts support this clone. The chain uses TRBV15 and TRBJ2-7; D uncertain. The CDR3 sequence is 12 residues long. Germline assignment: CDR1 LNHNV and CDR2 YYDKDF (reference sequence). Trimming shortened V by 3 bases and J by 6 bases, and 9 bases separated the two germline ends. The CDR3 DNA reads as TGTGCCACCAGCAGCAGGCTTGCCGAGCAGTACTTC. Its protein product is CATSSRLAEQYF.

V is TRBV7-2 and J is TRBJ1-1; 10 positions match TRBD1. Germline V gene data show CDR1 as SGHTA and CDR2 as FQGNSA. The CDR3 runs 14 residues. V was pared by 4 bases and J by 11 bases, with 10 bases of the junction left unmatched. The CDR3 sequence: CASSSRDRGPVAFF. DNA of the CDR3: TGTGCCAGCAGCTCCCGGGACAGGGGCCCTGTTGCTTTCTTT.

The chain uses TRBV9 and TRBJ2-1; D possibly corresponds to TRBD1 (5 bases). This CDR3 comprises 15 residues. Germline V gene sequence: CDR1 SGDLS, CDR2 YYNGEE. V was clipped by 0 bases and J by 2 bases, with 9 bases between them. The CDR3 nucleotides read TGTGCCAGCAGCGTAGAGGGGTTCCCCTACAATGAGCAGTTCTTC. It yields the protein CASSVEGFPYNEQFF.

The chain combines TRBV7-8 with TRBJ2-3, with D unresolved. Trimming left V 4 bases short and J 0 bases short, with 14 bases between. The CDR3 is 16 residues long. Germline CDR1 SGHVS, CDR2 FQNEAQ. CDR3 coding DNA: TGTGCCAGCAGCTCCCTTTATGTCGGTAGCACAGATACGCAGTATTTT. It yields the protein CASSSLYVGSTDTQYF.

The chain joins TRBV6-6 to TRBJ1-2; a weak D match, TRBD1 (6 bases). The germline V gene encodes CDR1 MNHNY and CDR2 SVGAGI (reference sequence). Trimming removed 0 bases at V and 4 bases at J, with 9 bases between. The CDR3 covers 14 residues. CDR3 sequence: CASSYSGHSYGYTF. For the CDR3, the DNA is TGTGCCAGCAGTTACTCGGGACACAGCTATGGCTACACCTTC.